This T cell receptor beta chain was captured in a study of graft-versus-host responses after intestinal transplantation. Study information: Among the recipients, all got anti-thymocyte globulin induction and then tacrolimus and steroids for about 3 years.

Repertoires were generated with immunoSEQ multiplex PCR, while TCRdb's copy carries only in-frame clones and drops some. The sample has fewer than 60,000 clones, approximately 88% seen once; the top ten hold around 0.48%. A word on this clone: No antigen is known for it.

Trimming took 6 bases from V and 2 from J, leaving 14 bases between them. The CDR3 has 13 residues. Germline V gives CDR1 GTSNPN, CDR2 SVGIG (reference sequence). The clonotype was recovered from a human donor who was the organ donor for an intestinal transplant. This chain links TRBV30 with TRBJ2-7, with D possibly being TRBD1 (6 bases). This specimen was unstimulated CD4+ T cells sorted from spleen or lymph node cells, taken before transplant. CDR3 sequence: CACRFRTAYEQYF. The CDR3 region has the DNA TGTGCCTGCAGATTTAGGACAGCCTACGAGCAGTACTTC.